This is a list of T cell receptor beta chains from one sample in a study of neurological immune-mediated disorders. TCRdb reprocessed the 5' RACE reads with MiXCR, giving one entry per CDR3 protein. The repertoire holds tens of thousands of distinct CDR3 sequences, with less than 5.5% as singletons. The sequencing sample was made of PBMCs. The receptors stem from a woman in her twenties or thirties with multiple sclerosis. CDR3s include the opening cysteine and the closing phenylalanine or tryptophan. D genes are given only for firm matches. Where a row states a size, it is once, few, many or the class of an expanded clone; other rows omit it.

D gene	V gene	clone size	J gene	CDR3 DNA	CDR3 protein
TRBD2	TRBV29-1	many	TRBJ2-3	TGCAGCGTCAGGACTAGCGGGGGGAATACGCAGTATTTT	CSVRTSGGNTQYF
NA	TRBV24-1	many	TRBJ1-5	TGTGCCACCAGTGATGCGGGGGCAGGTCAGCCCCAGCATTTT	CATSDAGAGQPQHF
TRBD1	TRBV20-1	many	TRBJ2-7	TGCAGTGCCCGGGACAGGGGGCTTTTCTACGAGCAGTACTTC	CSARDRGLFYEQYF
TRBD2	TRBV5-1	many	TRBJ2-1	TGCGCCAGCAGCCCCGGGTCTAGCGGGAGTAATGAGCAGTTCTTC	CASSPGSSGSNEQFF
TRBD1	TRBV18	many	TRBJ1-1	TGTGCCAGCTCACCGTCCGGGACAGACTTCGGAGCTTTCTTT	CASSPSGTDFGAFF
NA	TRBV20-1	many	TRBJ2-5	TGCAGTGCTTTGAGCGGAGATCAAGAGACCCAGTACTTC	CSALSGDQETQYF
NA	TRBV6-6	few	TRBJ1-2	TGTGCCAGCAGTTACTCGGCCTCGTCGCTCGGTAATTGGGGCTACACCTTC	CASSYSASSLGNWGYTF
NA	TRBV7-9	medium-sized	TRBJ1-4	TGTGCCAGCAGCCATGGACACCTTAATGAAAAACTGTTTTTT	CASSHGHLNEKLFF
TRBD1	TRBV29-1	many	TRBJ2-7	TGCAGCGTTTGGGACAGGCAGCAGTACTTC	CSVWDRQQYF
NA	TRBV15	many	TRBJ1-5	TGTGCCACCAGCAGAGCGGACAGCAATCAGCCCCAGCATTTT	CATSRADSNQPQHF
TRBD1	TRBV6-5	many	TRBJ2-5	TGTGCCAGCAGTTACTCCGGGACCACAGGGGGGGAGACCCAGTACTTC	CASSYSGTTGGETQYF
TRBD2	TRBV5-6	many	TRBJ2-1	TGTGCCAGCAGCTTGCTCGCGGGAGGGTCCCAATATTACAATGAGCAGTTCTTC	CASSLLAGGSQYYNEQFF
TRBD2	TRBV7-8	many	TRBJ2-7	TGTGCCAGCAGTCCCGGGACTAGCGGGAGCGCGCAGTACTTC	CASSPGTSGSAQYF
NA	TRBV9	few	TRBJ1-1	TGTGCCAGCAGCGTAGAGGGCAGAGGATTGGAAGCTTTCTTT	CASSVEGRGLEAFF
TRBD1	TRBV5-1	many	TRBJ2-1	TGCGCCAGCAGCTTGGTAGGACAGGGGGGGTGGAATGAGCAGTTCTTC	CASSLVGQGGWNEQFF
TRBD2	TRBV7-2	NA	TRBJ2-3	TGTGCCAGCAGCTTATGGCTAGCGGGGGCGCTCGATACGCAGTATTTT	CASSLWLAGALDTQYF
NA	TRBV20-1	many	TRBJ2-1	TGCAGTGCTAGTCCGATATCCAGCCGCAATGAGCAGTTCTTC	CSASPISSRNEQFF
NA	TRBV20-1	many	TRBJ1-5	TGCAGTGTCCGAAAGGGGCGCAATCAGCCCCAGCATTTT	CSVRKGRNQPQHF
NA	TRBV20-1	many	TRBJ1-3	TGCAGTGCTAGGAATTCTGGAAACACCATATATTTT	CSARNSGNTIYF
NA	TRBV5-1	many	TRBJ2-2	TGCGCCAGCACCCGGGTGCAGACGAACACCGGGGAGCTGTTTTTT	CASTRVQTNTGELFF
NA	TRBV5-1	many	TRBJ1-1	TGCGCCAGCAGCTCCGGACGGGTGAACACTGAAGCTTTCTTT	CASSSGRVNTEAFF
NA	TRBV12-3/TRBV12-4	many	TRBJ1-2	TGTGCCAGCAGGGGGAAGATCGAAGGGATGTATGGCTACACCTTC	CASRGKIEGMYGYTF
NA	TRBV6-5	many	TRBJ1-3	TGTGCCAGCAGTTACGGGACAACCTCTGGAAACACCATATATTTT	CASSYGTTSGNTIYF
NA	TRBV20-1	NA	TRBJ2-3	TGCAGTGCGAGCAGCACAGATACGCAGTATTTT	CSASSTDTQYF
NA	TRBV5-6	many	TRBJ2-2	TGTGCCAGCAGCTTGTCAGGGGTTGTTATTGGCGGGGAGCTGTTTTTT	CASSLSGVVIGGELFF
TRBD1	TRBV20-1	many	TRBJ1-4	TGCAGTCCGTACCAGGGGGGACAGGAAAAACTGTTTTTT	CSPYQGGQEKLFF
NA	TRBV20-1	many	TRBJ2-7	TGCAGTGCTATCTGTTTAGTAGTCAACGAGCAGTACTTC	CSAICLVVNEQYF
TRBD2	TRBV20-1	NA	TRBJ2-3	TGCAGTGCTAGTCCCGGGACTAGCGGGGGCCCCGATACGCAGTATTTT	CSASPGTSGGPDTQYF
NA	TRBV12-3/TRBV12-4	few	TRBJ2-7	TGTGCCAGCAGCCCTACCGGTACCTACGAGCAGTACTTC	CASSPTGTYEQYF
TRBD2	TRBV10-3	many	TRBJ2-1	TGTGCCACCATACCCCTAGCGGGGGGGGACAATGAGCAGTTCTTC	CATIPLAGGDNEQFF
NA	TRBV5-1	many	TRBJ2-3	TGCGCCAGCAGCTTGAAAAGGTTTTCTAGCACAGATACGCAGTATTTT	CASSLKRFSSTDTQYF
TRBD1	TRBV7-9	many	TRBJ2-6	TGTGCCAGCAGCTCACAGGGGTATGGGGCCAACGTCCTGACTTTC	CASSSQGYGANVLTF
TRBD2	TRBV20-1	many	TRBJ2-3	TGCAGTGCGAATAAGGGACTAGCGGGAGGACGGGGAGATACGCAGTATTTT	CSANKGLAGGRGDTQYF
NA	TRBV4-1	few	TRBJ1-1	TGCGCCAGCAGCCAAGTGGGGGAAACCACTGAAGCTTTCTTT	CASSQVGETTEAFF
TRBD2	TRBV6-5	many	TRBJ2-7	TGTGCCAGCAGTTACCAGGTAGCGGGAGGGTACGAGCAGTACTTC	CASSYQVAGGYEQYF
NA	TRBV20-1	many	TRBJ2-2	TGCAGTGCTTTAGACTGGACCGGGGAGCTGTTTTTT	CSALDWTGELFF
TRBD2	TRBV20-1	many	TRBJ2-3	TGCAGTGCTAGAAGGGCTAGCGGTAGCACAGATACGCAGTATTTT	CSARRASGSTDTQYF
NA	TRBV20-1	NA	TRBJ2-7	TGCAGTGACGCGGGAAAGGGGGTAAACGAGCAGTACTTC	CSDAGKGVNEQYF
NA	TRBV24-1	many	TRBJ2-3	TGTGCCACCAGTGATTTGACTAGCCTGAACACAGATACGCAGTATTTT	CATSDLTSLNTDTQYF
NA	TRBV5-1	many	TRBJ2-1	TGCGCCAGCAGCCTCGGGCCCTCAGGGAATGAGCAGTTCTTC	CASSLGPSGNEQFF
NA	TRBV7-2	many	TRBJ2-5	TGTGCCAGCAGCTTAGCCCCAGGGGCGGGGGAGACCCAGTACTTC	CASSLAPGAGETQYF
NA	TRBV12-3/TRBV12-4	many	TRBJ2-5	TGTGCCAGCAGTTTAGGGACAGAGGGAGCCCAGTACTTC	CASSLGTEGAQYF
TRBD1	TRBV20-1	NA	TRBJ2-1	TGCAGTGCCACAAAAAGGGGGCTGGTCTACAATGAGCAGTTCTTC	CSATKRGLVYNEQFF
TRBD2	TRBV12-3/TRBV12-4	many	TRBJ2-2	TGTGCCAGCAGTTTGACTAGCGGGGTTACCGGGGAGCTGTTTTTT	CASSLTSGVTGELFF
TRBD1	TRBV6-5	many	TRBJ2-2	TGTGCCAGCAGTTACGGCCAGGGGGCCGGGGAGCTGTTTTTT	CASSYGQGAGELFF
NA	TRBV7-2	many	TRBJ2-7	TGTGCCAGCAGCGCGCCGGGAACCTACGAGCAGTACTTC	CASSAPGTYEQYF
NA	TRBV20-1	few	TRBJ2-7	TGCAGTGCCCAAAGCTTGGGGCTCTACGAGCAGTACTTC	CSAQSLGLYEQYF
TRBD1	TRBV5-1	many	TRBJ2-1	TGCGCCAGCAGACAGGGACAGGGGGCGAGGAATGAGCAGTTCTTC	CASRQGQGARNEQFF
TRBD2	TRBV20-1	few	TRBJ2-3	TGCAGTGCCACTAGCGGCGCCACCTTTTTCACAGATACGCAGTATTTT	CSATSGATFFTDTQYF
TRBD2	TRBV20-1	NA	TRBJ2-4	TGCAGTGCTAGGGAAGGTGGGGGGGTAAAAAACATTCAGTACTTC	CSAREGGGVKNIQYF
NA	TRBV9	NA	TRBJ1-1	TGTGCCAGCAGCGGGCCGACAGCCTCAAACACTGAAGCTTTCTTT	CASSGPTASNTEAFF
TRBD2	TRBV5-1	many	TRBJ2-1	TGCGCCAGCAGCCCTCAGCGGGGGGGCCACAATGAGCAGTTCTTC	CASSPQRGGHNEQFF
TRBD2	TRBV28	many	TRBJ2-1	TGTGCCAGCACCCCGGCGGGGGGCAGACAATACAATGAGCAGTTCTTC	CASTPAGGRQYNEQFF
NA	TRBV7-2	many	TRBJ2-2	TGTGCCAGCAGCTCTCAGGGATCTAGCGGGGAGCTGTTTTTT	CASSSQGSSGELFF
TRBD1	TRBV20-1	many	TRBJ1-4	TGCAGTGCCCCGACGACCGACAGGGAGAGCGAAAAACTGTTTTTT	CSAPTTDRESEKLFF